The rows below give T cell receptor beta chains drawn from one sample of a study of T-cell reconstitution after alpha-beta-depleted transplantation in children. TCRdb redid the calling of the PCR reads with MiXCR, one entry per CDR3 protein. The sample has roughly 400,000 distinct CDR3 sequences; about a fifth are singletons. Here the sequenced sample was PBMCs from the stem cell graft donor, taken from the stem cell graft. Source of these receptors: a human donor who donated a stem cell graft to a child with acute myeloid leukemia. Each CDR3 is given without its conserved first and last residue. The D gene is left open where the match is weak. Rows give clone size only sometimes, using once, few, many, or a class for an expanded clone.

v_call,j_call,clone_size,d_call,cdr3_aa
TRBV5-1,TRBJ1-1,NA,TRBD1,ASSLRQGAMPEAF
TRBV7-9,TRBJ2-7,few,TRBD2,ASSSGLAGAQLY
TRBV7-9,TRBJ2-7,NA,TRBD2,ASSLKAGDLY
TRBV28,TRBJ1-5,NA,TRBD1,ASSIDRGPYQPQH
TRBV12-3/TRBV12-4,TRBJ2-1,medium-sized,NA,ASRARGEQF
TRBV5-1,TRBJ2-2,few,TRBD2,ASKPSGGANTGELF
TRBV7-9,TRBJ2-1,NA,NA,ASSPRIYSHNEQF
TRBV5-1,TRBJ2-1,many,TRBD1,ASSLGDRDSNEQF
TRBV29-1,TRBJ1-1,NA,NA,SVEVQGRAF
TRBV20-1,TRBJ1-6,NA,NA,SASSGSYNSPLH
TRBV29-1,TRBJ2-1,few,TRBD2,SGAGLGSYNEQF